Shown below are 7 T cell receptor beta chains from a single sample sequenced in a study of T-cell memory formation after mild COVID-19. TCRdb called the 5' RACE reads again in MiXCR, with one record for every CDR3 protein. The sample shows about 610,000 distinct CDR3 sequences, around a sixth of them seen only once. Sequenced: PBMCs or a T cell subset sorted from them (not recorded which). The receptors shown here come from an adult woman who had mild COVID-19 (a few samples of this study predate the infection). Cell type and time point are not known.

The chain combines TRBV2 with TRBJ2-7; D possibly matches TRBD1 or TRBD2 (5 bases each). The CDR3 is 16 residues long. Germline CDR1 is SNHLY and CDR2 is FYNNEI. Trimming took 4 bases from V and 5 from J, leaving 21 bases between them. In DNA form, the CDR3 reads TGTGCCAGCAGTGCTCTGGGAGCGGCAGGGCGCCACGAGCAGTACTTC. It codes for CASSALGAAGRHEQYF.

The rearrangement uses TRBV30 and TRBJ1-1, with 9 bases aligning to TRBD1. The CDR3 totals 14 residues. Germline CDR1 is GTSNPN and CDR2 is SVGIG (reference sequence). J lost 7 bases, V lost 4 bases, and 10 bases had no gene match. Here the CDR3 reads CAWIKTGGKDEAFF. In DNA form, the CDR3 reads TGTGCCTGGATTAAGACAGGGGGTAAGGATGAAGCTTTCTTT.

This clonotype was seen only a few times. The genes are TRBV12-3 or TRBV12-4 and TRBJ1-1, with TRBD1 identical over 7 bases. The CDR3 runs to 15 residues. V lost 4 bases and J lost 4; bases outside the gene matches: 9. CDR3 sequence (DNA): TGTGCCAGCAGTTCCTGGGACAGCATGAGCACTGAAGCTTTCTTT. This translates into CASSSWDSMSTEAFF.

This chain uses TRBV5-1 with TRBJ2-1; perhaps TRBD1 as D (5 bases). This CDR3 has 14 amino acids. Per germline, CDR1 SGHRS and CDR2 YFSETQ. V was shortened by 1 base and J by 6 bases, with 11 bases between the two germline ends. The CDR3 region is CASSLQGLGNEQFF. In DNA form, the CDR3 reads TGCGCCAGCAGCTTGCAGGGCCTCGGCAATGAGCAGTTCTTC.

This clonotype occurred a few times. Here the CDR3 reads CASSLGTVGRVGNEQFF. The CDR3 region has the DNA TGTGCCAGCAGCTTAGGAACGGTCGGGAGAGTGGGCAATGAGCAGTTCTTC. V and J are TRBV7-2 and TRBJ2-1; D possibly corresponds to TRBD2 (6 bases). V lost 1 base to trimming and J lost 6 bases, with 19 bases between them. This CDR3 is built from 17 residues. From germline, CDR1 is SGHTA and CDR2 FQGNSA.

The chain recombines TRBV5-6 with TRBJ1-6, with D unresolved. V lost 2 bases and J lost 6, with 9 bases in between. The CDR3 is 14 residues long. In germline, CDR1 is SGHDT, CDR2 YYEEEE. The chain's CDR3 is CASSFGQRNSPLHF. CDR3 coding DNA: TGTGCCAGCAGCTTCGGGCAGCGTAATTCACCCCTCCACTTT.

A few counts support this clonotype. V is TRBV12-3 or TRBV12-4 and J is TRBJ2-7, with D possibly being TRBD1 (6 bases). Trimming removed 6 bases at V and 2 bases at J, with 11 bases between. The length of the CDR3 is 13 residues. CDR3 amino acids: CASRTTGTYEQYF. CDR3 coding DNA: TGTGCCAGCAGAACGACAGGAACCTACGAGCAGTACTTC.